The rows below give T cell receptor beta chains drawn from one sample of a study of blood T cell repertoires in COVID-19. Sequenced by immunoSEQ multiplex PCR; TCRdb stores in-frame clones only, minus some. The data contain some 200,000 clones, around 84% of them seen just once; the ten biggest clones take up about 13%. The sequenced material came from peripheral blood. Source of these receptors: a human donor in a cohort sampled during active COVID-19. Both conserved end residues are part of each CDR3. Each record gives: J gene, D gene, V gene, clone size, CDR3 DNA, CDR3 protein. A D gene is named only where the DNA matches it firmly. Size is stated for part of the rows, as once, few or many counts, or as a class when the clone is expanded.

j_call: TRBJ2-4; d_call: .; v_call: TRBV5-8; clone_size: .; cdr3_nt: TGTGCCAGCAGTCTTTTGCCGGGTTTAAACATTCAGTACTTC; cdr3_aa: CASSLLPGLNIQYF
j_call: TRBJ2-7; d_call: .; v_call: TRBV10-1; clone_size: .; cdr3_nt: TGCGCCAGCAGTGAGGAGCAAACCTACGAGCAGTACTTC; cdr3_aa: CASSEEQTYEQYF
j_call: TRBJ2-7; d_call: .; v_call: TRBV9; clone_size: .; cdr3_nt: TGTGCCAGCAGCTCCCAGGGGGGAGACCCGACTCACTTC; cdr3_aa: CASSSQGGDPTHF
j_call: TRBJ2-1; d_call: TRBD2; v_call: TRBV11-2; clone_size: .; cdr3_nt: TGTGCCAGCAGCAGGACTAGCGGGTACTCTAATGAGCAGTTCTTC; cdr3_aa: CASSRTSGYSNEQFF
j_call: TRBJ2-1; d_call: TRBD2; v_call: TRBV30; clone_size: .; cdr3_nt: TGTGCCTGGAGTAGGGACAGGTGGAGTAGCGGGAGGGTACTAATTTACAATGAGCAGTTCTTC; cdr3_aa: CAWSRDRWSSGRVLIYNEQFF
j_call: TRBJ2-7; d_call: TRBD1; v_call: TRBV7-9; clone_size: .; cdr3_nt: TGTGCCAGCAGGAAACAGGGGGCCTCCTACGAGCAGTACTTC; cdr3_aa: CASRKQGASYEQYF
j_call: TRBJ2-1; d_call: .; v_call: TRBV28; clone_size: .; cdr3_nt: TGTGCCAGCAGCTTGGGACTTCTATACAATGAGCAGTTCTTC; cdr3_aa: CASSLGLLYNEQFF
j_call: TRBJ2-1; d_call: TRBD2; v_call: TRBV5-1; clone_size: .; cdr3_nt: TGCGCCAGCAGCTTGCGGGGGGGAAATGAGCAGTTCTTC; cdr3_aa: CASSLRGGNEQFF
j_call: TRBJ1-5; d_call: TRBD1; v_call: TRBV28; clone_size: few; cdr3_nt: TGTGCCAGCAGGGGGTGGACAGGGGGCAATCAGCCCCAGCATTTT; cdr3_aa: CASRGWTGGNQPQHF
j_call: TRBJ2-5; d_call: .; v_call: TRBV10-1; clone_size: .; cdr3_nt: TGCGCCAGCAGTGAGTCCGGTTCTCAAGAGACCCAGTACTTC; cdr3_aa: CASSESGSQETQYF
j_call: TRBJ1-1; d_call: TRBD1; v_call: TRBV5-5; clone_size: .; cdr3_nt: TGTGCCAGCAGCACGGACAGGAATTTGAACACTGAAGCTTTCTTT; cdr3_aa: CASSTDRNLNTEAFF
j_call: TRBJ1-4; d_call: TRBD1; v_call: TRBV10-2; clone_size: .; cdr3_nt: TGCGCCAGCATCCGAGGACAGGGGGAAAAACTGTTTTTT; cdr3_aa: CASIRGQGEKLFF
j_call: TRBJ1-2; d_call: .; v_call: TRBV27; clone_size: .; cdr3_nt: TGTGCCAGCAGTTTGACACAGGCGCTGCATCTCACCTTC; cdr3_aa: CASSLTQALHLTF
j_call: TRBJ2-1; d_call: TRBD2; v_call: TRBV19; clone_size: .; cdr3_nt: TGTGCCAGTAACAAAGGCGGGAGTCCAAATGAGCAGTTCTTC; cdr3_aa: CASNKGGSPNEQFF
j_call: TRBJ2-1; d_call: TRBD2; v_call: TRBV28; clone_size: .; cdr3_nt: TGTGCCAGCAGTTTAGGGACTAGCGGGAGTCATGAGCAGTTCTTC; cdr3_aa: CASSLGTSGSHEQFF
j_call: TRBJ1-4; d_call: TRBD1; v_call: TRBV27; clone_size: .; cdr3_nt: TGTGCCAGCGGACGACAGGGGGCTTGGGAAAAACTGTTTTTT; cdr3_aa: CASGRQGAWEKLFF
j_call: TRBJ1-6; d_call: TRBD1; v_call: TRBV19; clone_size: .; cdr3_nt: TGTGCCAGCAGAGGACAGGGGGTCGTGGCCCTCCACTTT; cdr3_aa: CASRGQGVVALHF
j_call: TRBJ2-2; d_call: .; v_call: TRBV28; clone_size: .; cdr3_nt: TGTGCCAGCAGTCCCAGGCTTAACACCGGGGAGCTGTTTTTT; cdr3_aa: CASSPRLNTGELFF
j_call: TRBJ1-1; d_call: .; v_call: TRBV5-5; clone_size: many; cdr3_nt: TGTGCCAGCAGCTTTTCCCCAGGCACTGAAGCTTTCTTT; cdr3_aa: CASSFSPGTEAFF
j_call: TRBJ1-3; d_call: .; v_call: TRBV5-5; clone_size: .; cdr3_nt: TGTGCCAGCAGCCCGAACTTTGGAGCCGTCTCTGGAAACACCATATATTTT; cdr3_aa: CASSPNFGAVSGNTIYF
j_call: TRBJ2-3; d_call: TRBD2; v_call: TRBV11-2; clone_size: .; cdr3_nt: TGTGCCAGCAGTATTACGGGAGGGCCTGCAGATACGCAGTATTTT; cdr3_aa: CASSITGGPADTQYF
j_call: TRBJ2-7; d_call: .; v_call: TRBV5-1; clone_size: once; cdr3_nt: TGCGCCAGCAGCCCCGGACAGAGCTCGACCCCCTACGAGCAGTACTTC; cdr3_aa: CASSPGQSSTPYEQYF
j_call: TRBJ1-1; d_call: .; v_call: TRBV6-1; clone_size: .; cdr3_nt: TGTGCCAGCAGTGATATAAACATGAACACTGAAGCTTTCTTT; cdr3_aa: CASSDINMNTEAFF